What follows are 14 T cell receptor beta chains derived from one specimen sequenced in a study of T cell changes during pregnancy in multiple sclerosis. The protocol was immunoSEQ multiplex PCR, while the TCRdb copy is restricted to in-frame clones and leaves out a portion. Of about 56,000 clones listed, 70% to 90% are singletons. The sequencing here drew on CD4+ T cells from peripheral blood mononuclear cells, taken in the third trimester of pregnancy. Receptors originate from a female donor with multiple sclerosis, enrolled in a pregnancy study.

This rearrangement joins TRBV5-8 to TRBJ2-5; D unclear. In germline, CDR1 is SGHTS, CDR2 YDEGEE. The CDR3 has 13 residues. V lost 0 bases to trimming and J lost 3 bases, with 6 bases between them. The CDR3 loop is CASSLGSKETQYF. CDR3 sequence (DNA): TGTGCCAGCAGCTTGGGGAGTAAAGAGACCCAGTACTTC.

The rearrangement joins TRBV7-9 to TRBJ1-2, with D possibly being TRBD1 (5 bases). Trimming removed 5 bases from V and 8 bases from J, with 21 bases in between. Per germline, CDR1 SEHNR and CDR2 FQNEAQ (reference sequence). The CDR3 totals 15 residues. CDR3 DNA sequence: TGTGCCAGCAGCCACGACACTACAGGTTACGAGGGCTACACCTTC. This encodes CASSHDTTGYEGYTF.

The chain links TRBV7-3 to TRBJ2-6; 8 bases map to TRBD1. J gave up 2 bases and V 5 bases, and 2 bases lay outside the gene matches. Germline lookup yields CDR1 SGHTA and CDR2 FQGTGA. This CDR3 contains 15 residues. The CDR3, as DNA: TGTGCCAGCAGCGCAGGGGGCGCTGGGGCCAACGTCCTGACTTTC. This encodes CASSAGGAGANVLTF.

This chain uses TRBV11-2 with TRBJ1-1, with 9 bases aligning to TRBD1. The trim removed 3 bases at V and 6 bases at J, leaving 11 bases unmatched. This CDR3 is built from 16 residues. The germline V gene encodes CDR1 SGHAT and CDR2 FQNNGV. CDR3 amino acids: CASSLENPGQGSEAFF. The CDR3 region has the DNA TGTGCCAGCAGCTTGGAAAATCCGGGACAGGGATCTGAAGCTTTCTTT.

This chain links TRBV6-6 with TRBJ2-7, with 9 positions matching TRBD1. CDR3 length equals 14 residues. After removal of 4 bases from V and 6 bases from J, the junction contained 7 bases not matched to a gene. The germline CDR1 and CDR2 sequences are MNHNY and SVGAGI (reference sequence). CDR3 nucleotide sequence: TGTGCCAGCAGTTGGGAGACAGGGGGGGGCGAGCAGTACTTC. Translation gives CASSWETGGGEQYF.

The chain employs TRBV7-6 and TRBJ2-7; a possible D gene is TRBD1 (5 bases). CDR3 length: 12 amino acids. Looked up from germline, CDR1 is SGHVS and CDR2 is FNYEAQ. V was shortened by 10 bases and J by 1 base, with 11 bases between the two germline ends. The CDR3 bases are TGTGCCACCTCACAGGATTCCTACGAGCAGTACTTC. Protein sequence: CATSQDSYEQYF.

The chain combines TRBV2 with TRBJ2-5; the match to TRBD2 covers 9 bases. The CDR3 has 15 residues. V was clipped by 8 bases and J by 1 base; unmatched bases: 8. CDR1 is SNHLY, CDR2 FYNNEI, per germline. The CDR3 protein is CASALDSGSQETQYF. CDR3 bases: TGTGCCAGCGCTCTTGATAGCGGGAGCCAAGAGACCCAGTACTTC.

V and J are TRBV30 and TRBJ2-3, with D possibly being TRBD1 (6 bases). V was shortened by 0 bases and J by 1 base, with 8 bases between the two germline ends. Germline V gene sequence: CDR1 GTSNPN, CDR2 SVGIG (reference sequence). CDR3 length: 14 residues. CDR3 DNA: TGTGCCTGGAGTGTACAGGGAGGCACAGATACGCAGTATTTT. As protein: CAWSVQGGTDTQYF. Complete variable domain (other parts from reference TRBV30 and TRBJ2-3): SQTIHQWPATLVQPVGSPLSLECTVEGTSNPNLYWYRQAAGRGLQLLFYSVGIGQISSEVPQNLSASRPQDRQFILSSKKLLLSDSGFYLCAWSVQGGTDTQYFGPGTRLTVL.

This clone was detected a few times. The rearrangement joins TRBV6-6 to TRBJ1-2; 8 bases map to TRBD1. Germline V gene data show CDR1 as MNHNY and CDR2 as SVGAGI (reference sequence). The CDR3 is made up of 12 amino acids. V lost 7 bases, J lost 5 bases, and 3 bases stayed unmatched. The CDR3 DNA reads TGTGCCAGCACCGGGACAGGATATGGCTACACCTTC. The encoded protein is CASTGTGYGYTF.

The chain couples TRBV11-2 to TRBJ1-2; no clear D. This CDR3 has 13 residues. V dropped 3 bases and J dropped 4 bases, with 9 bases sitting between them. CDR1 SGHAT and CDR2 FQNNGV come from the germline V gene. The CDR3 bases are TGTGCCAGCAGCTTCGACGGACTCTATGGCTACACCTTC. This encodes CASSFDGLYGYTF.

This rearrangement joins TRBV19 to TRBJ2-5; TRBD2 is a possible D gene (5 bases). Between the trimmed V and J ends, which lost 5 bases and 2 bases, there was a span of 15 bases. Germline CDR1 and CDR2: LNHDA and SQIVND (reference sequence). The CDR3 totals 15 residues. Here the CDR3 reads CASSDPAGGQETQYF. The CDR3 DNA reads as TGTGCCAGTAGTGACCCGGCGGGCGGGCAAGAGACCCAGTACTTC.

The chain joins TRBV19 to TRBJ2-7; D possibly corresponds to TRBD2 (5 bases). Germline values: CDR1 LNHDA, CDR2 SQIVND (reference sequence). The V and J ends lost 6 bases and 2 bases respectively, with 14 bases between them. There are 14 residues in the CDR3. CDR3 amino acids: CASSRRTLPYEQYF. The CDR3 region has the DNA TGTGCCAGTAGCCGGCGGACTCTGCCCTACGAGCAGTACTTC. The full variable domain, its missing parts supplied by reference TRBV19 and TRBJ2-7, is DGGITQSPKYLFRKEGQNVTLSCEQNLNHDAMYWYRQDPGQGLRLIYYSQIVNDFQKGDIAEGYSVSREKKESFPLTVTSAQKNPTAFYLCASSRRTLPYEQYFGPGTRLTVT.

The rearrangement links TRBV5-1 to TRBJ1-2; 9 nucleotides line up with TRBD1. Trimming cost V 1 base and J 3 bases; bases outside gene matches: 1. This CDR3 is 14 amino acids long. CDR1 SGHRS and CDR2 YFSETQ come from the germline V gene. The CDR3 nucleotides read TGCGCCAGCAGCTTGTGGACAGGGGACTATGGCTACACCTTC. The encoded protein is CASSLWTGDYGYTF.

The chain joins TRBV6-5 to TRBJ1-2; D gene ambiguous. V lost 2 bases and J 0 bases, leaving 10 bases between the germline ends. Germline CDR1 reads MNHEY; CDR2 reads SVGAGI. There are 15 residues in the CDR3. In DNA form, the CDR3 reads TGTGCCAGCAGTTACCAACAGCTGACTAACTATGGCTACACCTTC. Translating it yields CASSYQQLTNYGYTF.